This T cell receptor (beta chain) was sequenced in a study of cytomegalovirus exposure and HLA in healthy donors. Study background: The use of the same platform for the approximately 130 validation repertoires and the roughly 630 first-cohort repertoires was reported by a later analysis. Overall study results and limits: The TCR clusters that emerged in the first cohort tended, a later analysis found, to co-occur in the 120 validation repertoires. Cytomegalovirus association was assigned to about 150 TCR beta chains.

Clones were sequenced by immunoSEQ multiplex PCR, and TCRdb holds only the in-frame ones, with some missing. Of around 130,000 clones in the sample, around nine tenths were seen once. The donors were members of the validation cohort comprising over a hundred subjects, separate from the roughly 670-subject first cohort. Turning to this clone: Its antigen remains unknown.

This receptor was identified in a man aged 30-40 years in good health and CMV-seronegative. Material for sequencing was PBMCs.

CDR3 nucleotide sequence: TGCGCCAGCAGCTCCCCGGGACAGATTATATACGAGCAGTACTTC. This encodes CASSSPGQIIYEQYF. The chain has TRBV5-1 and TRBJ2-7; 7 bases line up with TRBD1. The CDR3 has 15 amino acids. The germline V gene encodes CDR1 SGHRS and CDR2 YFSETQ. Losses at the gene ends were 3 bases for V and 4 bases for J; bases not matched to a gene: 10.